Each of the 3 T cell receptor beta chains below was sequenced from the same sample in a study of persistence of HIV-infected CD4 T cells. Lysates of CMV-infected fibroblasts at 8 to 10 ug/mL stimulated these cells. CD40L-negative CD69-negative CD45RO-high memory CD4+ T cells were sorted as populations depleted of antigen-responding cells. The immunoSEQ assay was version 4, run in survey mode. Produced via immunoSEQ multiplex PCR; TCRdb's table is partial and in-frame only. This sample has over 25,000 clones; roughly 82% occur once, and the top ten carry less than 5%. The antigens of these receptors remain unknown. The material was CD4+ T cells sorted from PBMCs after 18-hour stimulation, obtained from a patient who received antiretroviral therapy. The receptor set was obtained from an adult man with HIV who was CMV-seropositive.

This chain joins TRBV7-2 and TRBJ2-7, with D maybe TRBD2 (5 bases). V lost 4 bases to trimming and J lost 3 bases, with 13 bases between them. The germline gives CDR1 SGHTA, CDR2 FQGNSA. This CDR3 comprises 14 residues. The CDR3, as DNA: TGTGCCAGCAGCTCCTTGGTCGAGGGCTACGAGCAGTACTTC. It yields the protein CASSSLVEGYEQYF.

This clone was picked up a small number of times. The genes are TRBV7-6 and TRBJ1-1; D gene uncertain. Trimming shortened V by 6 bases and J by 4 bases, and 12 bases separated the two germline ends. This CDR3 has 13 amino acids. Per germline, CDR1 SGHVS and CDR2 FNYEAQ. Written as DNA, the CDR3 is TGTGCCAGCAGGTCCGGGTCGGGCACTGAAGCTTTCTTT. Its protein is CASRSGSGTEAFF.

This chain connects TRBV6-5 to TRBJ2-3; TRBD2 matches at 11 bases. The trim removed 5 bases at V and 4 bases at J, leaving 5 bases unmatched. In germline, CDR1 is MNHEY, CDR2 SVGAGI. The CDR3 sequence is 15 residues long. The DNA for the CDR3 is TGTGCCAGCAGTCAATTAGCGGGGGGGCCAGATACGCAGTATTTT. Translating gives CASSQLAGGPDTQYF.